One and the same sample provided the 25 T cell receptor beta chains below, sequenced in a study of T cells in narcolepsy. The protocol was immunoSEQ multiplex PCR, while the TCRdb copy is restricted to in-frame clones and leaves out a portion. The repertoire holds 32,000 or so clones, with around three quarters as singletons. The sample was memory (CD45RA-) CD4+ T cells from blood. The receptors stem from a human donor in good health.

The CDR3 region has the DNA TGCGCCAGCAGAGGACAGGGCGGTGAAAAACTGTTTTTT. This codes for CASRGQGGEKLFF. The J gene is TRBJ1-4, the V gene TRBV10-2, with 8 nucleotides matching TRBD1. The V and J ends lost 6 bases and 7 bases, in that order; junction bases with no gene match: 4. The CDR3 has 13 amino acids. Germline CDR1 and CDR2: WSHSY and SAAADI.

The chain employs TRBV7-2 and TRBJ2-5; the match to TRBD1 covers 7 bases. CDR3 length equals 14 residues. With V trimmed by 2 bases and J by 3 bases, 3 bases remained unmatched. From germline, CDR1 is SGHTA and CDR2 FQGNSA. This CDR3 reads CASSLWDRKETQYF. CDR3 sequence (DNA): TGTGCCAGCAGCTTATGGGACAGAAAAGAGACCCAGTACTTC.

The chain is built from TRBV2 and TRBJ2-1, with 9 bases matching TRBD2. Germline-derived CDR1 and CDR2 are SNHLY and FYNNEI. The CDR3 contains 14 residues. V lost 3 bases, J lost 8 bases, and 5 bases stayed unmatched. The CDR3 is CASSEREGPYEQFF. CDR3 bases: TGTGCCAGCAGTGAGCGGGAGGGCCCCTATGAGCAGTTCTTC.

The gene calls are TRBV7-9 and TRBJ2-1, with D tentatively TRBD2 (5 bases). This CDR3 region has 12 residues. V lost 5 bases and J 3 bases, leaving 5 bases between the germline ends. Germline CDR1 reads SEHNR; CDR2 reads FQNEAQ (reference sequence). The CDR3 reads CASSRDYNEQFF. The CDR3 DNA is TGTGCCAGCAGCCGGGACTACAATGAGCAGTTCTTC.

The chain joins TRBV10-3 to TRBJ1-2; D is uncertain. The V end was cut by 3 bases, the J end by 7 bases, with 9 bases between. Germline assignment: CDR1 ENHRY and CDR2 SYGVKD. The CDR3 consists of 12 residues. The CDR3 is CAISEGPSGYTF. The CDR3 nucleotides are TGTGCCATCAGTGAAGGCCCCAGTGGCTACACCTTC.

This CDR3 reads CASSVSDTQYF. CDR3 nucleotide sequence: TGTGCCAGCAGTGTTTCGGATACGCAGTATTTT. The gene calls are TRBV25-1 and TRBJ2-3; no clear D gene. V shed 4 bases and J shed 6 bases, with 5 bases lying between them. This CDR3 has 11 residues. CDR1 and CDR2 (germline): MGHDK, SYGVNS.

This clone came up once. The rearrangement links TRBV7-2 to TRBJ1-2; no clear D gene. Germline CDR1 and CDR2: SGHTA and FQGNSA. This CDR3 is 14 amino acids long. V shed 5 bases and J shed 2 bases, with 12 bases lying between them. The CDR3 sequence: CASSRQPSNYGYTF. Here the CDR3 DNA reads TGTGCCAGCAGCAGGCAACCTTCCAACTATGGCTACACCTTC.

Concerning this clone itself: Other DNA variants within this sample encode the same CDR3. The rearrangement joins TRBV19 to TRBJ1-3, with 8 bases matching TRBD1. The CDR3 sequence is 15 residues long. V shed 6 bases, J shed 0 bases, and the junction held 4 bases outside the gene matches. From germline, CDR1 is LNHDA and CDR2 SQIVND (reference sequence). This CDR3 is CASRTDRVSGNTIYF. The CDR3 DNA reads as TGTGCCAGTAGGACGGACAGGGTCTCTGGAAACACCATATATTTT.

This rearrangement joins TRBV14 to TRBJ2-1; 11 bases align to TRBD2. There are 15 residues in the CDR3. J gave up 10 bases and V 4 bases, and 9 bases lay outside the gene matches. CDR1 is SGHDN and CDR2 is FVKESK in the germline V gene. This CDR3 reads CASSPIAGGPEEQFF. Written as DNA, the CDR3 is TGTGCCAGCAGCCCCATAGCGGGAGGGCCTGAGGAGCAGTTCTTC.

This chain uses TRBV5-8 with TRBJ1-5; D gene unclear. There are 15 residues in the CDR3. The V gene lost 3 bases and the J gene lost 2 bases, with 12 bases spanning the gap. The V gene's germline CDR1 is SGHTS and CDR2 YDEGEE. Written as DNA, the CDR3 is TGTGCCAGCAGCTACGGAACCGGGGGCAATCAGCCCCAGCATTTT. It encodes CASSYGTGGNQPQHF.

This rearrangement joins TRBV10-3 to TRBJ2-1, with D tentatively TRBD2 (6 bases). V shed 5 bases and J shed 10 bases, with 18 bases lying between them. This CDR3 comprises 14 residues. Germline CDR1 reads ENHRY; CDR2 reads SYGVKD. The CDR3 is CAISSPVRGNEQFF. The CDR3, as DNA: TGTGCCATCAGTTCTCCCGTCCGGGGGAACGAGCAGTTCTTC.

This clone came up a few times. The chain joins TRBV19 to TRBJ1-4; 10 bases are a match to TRBD1. V shed 9 bases, J shed 6 bases, and the junction held 4 bases outside the gene matches. Germline V gene lookup returns CDR1 LNHDA and CDR2 SQIVND (reference sequence). The CDR3 sequence is 13 residues long. The CDR3: CASVGQGYEKLFF. The CDR3 nucleotides read TGTGCCAGCGTGGGACAGGGGTATGAAAAACTGTTTTTT.

The chain recombines TRBV30 with TRBJ1-2; D is ambiguous. Germline V CDR1 and CDR2: GTSNPN, SVGIG (reference sequence). There are 14 residues in the CDR3. Trimming left V 1 base short and J 4 bases short, with 13 bases between. The DNA for the CDR3 is TGTGCCTGGAGTGGTCGGGGTGCGGGCTATGGCTACACCTTC. Protein sequence: CAWSGRGAGYGYTF.

This clone was seen more than once but under ten times. The chain recombines TRBV27 with TRBJ1-1; D is unclear. This CDR3 has 13 amino acids. V was cut by 2 bases and J by 4 bases, with 8 bases left in between. Germline CDR1 is MNHEY and CDR2 is SMNVEV (reference sequence). The CDR3 bases are TGTGCCAGCAGTTTACGAGGGAGCACTGAAGCTTTCTTT. It translates to CASSLRGSTEAFF.

This clone was seen a few times. The chain has TRBV5-1 and TRBJ2-6; D may be TRBD1 (6 bases). Trimming removed 4 bases at V and 3 bases at J, with 14 bases between. Germline assignment: CDR1 SGHRS and CDR2 YFSETQ. The CDR3 consists of 16 residues. The CDR3 here is CASSRGQRDGANVLTF. The CDR3 region has the DNA TGCGCCAGCAGCCGCGGACAGAGGGATGGGGCCAACGTCCTGACTTTC.

This sequence joins TRBV7-7 and TRBJ2-3, with 8 bases fitting TRBD2. The J segment lost 6 bases and the V segment lost 3 bases, leaving 8 bases of the junction unmatched. Germline values: CDR1 SSHAT, CDR2 FNYEAQ (reference sequence). The CDR3 length is 15 residues. The CDR3 DNA reads TGTGCCAGCAGCTTCGGTAGCGGGAAGGCGGATACGCAGTATTTT. Amino acids: CASSFGSGKADTQYF.

The chain uses TRBV5-3 and TRBJ2-5; perhaps TRBD2 as D (5 bases). Being an ORF, TRBV5-3 has a function that is uncertain. This CDR3 spans 14 amino acids. Trimming left V 4 bases short and J 5 bases short, with 15 bases between. The CDR3 sequence is CARSLGEASETQYF. CDR3 sequence (DNA): TGTGCCAGAAGCCTGGGAGAGGCTAGCGAGACCCAGTACTTC.

The table lists this clone with a count of one. J is TRBJ2-7 and V is TRBV7-2; tentatively, D is TRBD1 or TRBD2 (5 bases each). Per the germline V gene, CDR1 is SGHTA and CDR2 is FQGNSA. The CDR3 contains 15 residues. V was shortened by 5 bases and J by 4 bases, with 18 bases between the two germline ends. CDR3 sequence reads: CASSPKRGPGYEQYF. CDR3 DNA sequence: TGTGCCAGCAGCCCAAAAAGGGGCCCGGGGTACGAGCAGTACTTC. The full variable domain, rest sourced from reference TRBV7-2 and TRBJ2-7, is GAGVSQSPSNKVTEKGKDVELRCDPISGHTALYWYRQSLGQGLEFLIYFQGNSAPDKSGLPSDRFSAERTGGSVSTLTIQRTQQEDSAVYLCASSPKRGPGYEQYFGPGTRLTVT.

The V call is TRBV30, the J call TRBJ1-2; D is unresolved. Trimming took 2 bases from V and 3 from J, leaving 10 bases between them. Germline V gene data show CDR1 as GTSNPN and CDR2 as SVGIG (reference sequence). The CDR3 has 13 residues. The CDR3 spells CAWSYQGYYGYTF. CDR3 bases: TGTGCCTGGAGTTATCAAGGGTACTATGGCTACACCTTC.

V usage is TRBV27 and J usage is TRBJ1-2; D is ambiguous. CDR1 is MNHEY and CDR2 is SMNVEV in the germline V gene (reference sequence). The V end lost 3 bases, the J end lost 7 bases, and 12 bases lay between the germline ends. The CDR3 totals 13 residues. This CDR3 reads CASSFSAIGGYTF. CDR3 DNA: TGTGCCAGCAGTTTTTCCGCAATTGGTGGCTACACCTTC.

This rearrangement joins TRBV6-5 to TRBJ2-5; D possibly matches TRBD1 or TRBD2 (5 bases each). The CDR3 contains 15 residues. Germline V gene sequence: CDR1 MNHEY, CDR2 SVGAGI. V was shortened by 2 bases and J by 7 bases, with 17 bases between the two germline ends. CDR3 amino acids: CASSYEGTPTRTQYF. DNA of the CDR3: TGTGCCAGCAGTTACGAAGGGACCCCAACGAGGACCCAGTACTTC.

The V call is TRBV11-3, the J call TRBJ1-2, with D perhaps TRBD1 (5 bases). The germline V gene encodes CDR1 SGHNT and CDR2 YENEEA. The CDR3 extends over 16 amino acids. Between the trimmed V and J ends, which lost 0 bases and 0 bases, there was a span of 11 bases. CDR3 sequence: CASSLDLGPANYGYTF. DNA for the CDR3: TGTGCCAGCAGCTTAGATCTGGGGCCCGCTAACTATGGCTACACCTTC. The full variable domain, with the rest looked up from reference TRBV11-3 and TRBJ1-2, is EAGVVQSPRYKIIEKKQPVAFWCNPISGHNTLYWYLQNLGQGPELLIRYENEEAVDDSQLPKDRFSAERLKGVDSTLKIQPAELGDSAVYLCASSLDLGPANYGYTFGSGTRLTVV.

V is TRBV6-1 and J is TRBJ1-2, with 9 bases that match TRBD1. J was trimmed by 8 bases and V by 5 bases; bases with no gene match: 12. The CDR3 runs 15 residues. The germline V gene has CDR1 MNHNS and CDR2 SASEGT. The CDR3 DNA reads TGTGCCAGCAGTACTTTAACAGGGGGCGCAAAAGGCTACACCTTC. This gives the protein CASSTLTGGAKGYTF.

V gene TRBV7-8 combines with J gene TRBJ2-7, with 10 bases fitting TRBD2. Germline values: CDR1 SGHVS, CDR2 FQNEAQ. Trimming at V came to 5 bases and at J to 4 bases, leaving 11 bases not matched to a gene. CDR3 size: 16 residues. CDR3 DNA: TGTGCCAGCAGCGCAGAACGGACTAGCGGCAAATACGAGCAGTACTTC. Translated: CASSAERTSGKYEQYF.

Concerning this clone: Sequence at one end of the junction differs from germline and may be a read error. The chain recombines TRBV14 with TRBJ1-1; D remains unclear. The CDR3 is 15 residues long. CDR1 SGHDN and CDR2 FVKESK come from the germline V gene. CDR3: CASSPVRARGTGAFF. The CDR3 coding sequence is TGTGCCAGCAGCCCTGTCCGGGCCCGTGGTACTGGAGCTTTCTTT.